This T cell receptor beta chain was observed in a study of blood T cell repertoires in COVID-19. In the study overall: Some COVID-19 samples were acute and others convalescent; all came from the United States, Italy and Spain. The cDNA or gDNA used as material had been derived from T cells, B-cell-depleted T cells, or PBMCs.

This CDR3 has 15 residues. In the original analysis: Reference gene primer amplification in the assay estimated nucleated cell counts. Using immunoSEQ multiplex PCR, the repertoire was profiled, and TCRdb retains in-frame clones only, with some absent. The DNA gave D and trimming, while V, J and clone size come from that table. The sample gives roughly 250,000 clones, approximately 90% of which show up once; roughly 3.3% is in the top ten. Source material: peripheral blood. The V call is TRBV21-1, the J call TRBJ2-3; TRBD1, as called in the table, went unchecked against the DNA. TRBV21-1 is a documented pseudogene. The receptor comes from a woman aged 40 to 49 with acute or convalescent COVID-19. CDR3 protein: CASSKACQGGDTQYF. The CDR3 DNA sequence: TGTGCCAGCAGCAAAGCGTGCCAGGGTGGCGATACGCAGTATTTT.